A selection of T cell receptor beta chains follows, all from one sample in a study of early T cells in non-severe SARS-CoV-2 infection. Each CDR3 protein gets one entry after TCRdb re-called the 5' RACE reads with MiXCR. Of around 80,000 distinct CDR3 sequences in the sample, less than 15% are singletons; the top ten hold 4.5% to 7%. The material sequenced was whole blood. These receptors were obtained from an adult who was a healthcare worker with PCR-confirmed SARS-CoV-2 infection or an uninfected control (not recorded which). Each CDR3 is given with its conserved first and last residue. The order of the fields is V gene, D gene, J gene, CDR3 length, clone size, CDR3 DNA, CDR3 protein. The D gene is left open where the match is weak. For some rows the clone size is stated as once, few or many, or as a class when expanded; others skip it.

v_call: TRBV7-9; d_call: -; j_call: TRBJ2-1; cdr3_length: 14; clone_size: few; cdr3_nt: TGTGCCAGCAGCTTATCTGGCTCCGGGGACCCGTGGCTCTTC; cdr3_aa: CASSLSGSGDPWLF
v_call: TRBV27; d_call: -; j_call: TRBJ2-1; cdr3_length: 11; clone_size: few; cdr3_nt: TGTGCCAGCAGTTTCAAGAATGAGCAGTTCTTC; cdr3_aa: CASSFKNEQFF
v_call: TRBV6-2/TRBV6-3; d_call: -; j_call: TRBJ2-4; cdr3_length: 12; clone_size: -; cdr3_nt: TGTGCCAGCAGTGACTCCCTGGGCATTCAGTACTTC; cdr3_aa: CASSDSLGIQYF
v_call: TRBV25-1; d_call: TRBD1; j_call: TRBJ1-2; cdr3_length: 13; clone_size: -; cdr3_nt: TGTGCCAGCAGTGGACAGGGGTACTATGGCTACACCTTC; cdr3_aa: CASSGQGYYGYTF
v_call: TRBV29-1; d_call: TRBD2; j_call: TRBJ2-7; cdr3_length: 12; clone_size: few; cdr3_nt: TGCAGCGGACTAGCGGTAACCTACGAGCAGTACTTC; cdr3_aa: CSGLAVTYEQYF
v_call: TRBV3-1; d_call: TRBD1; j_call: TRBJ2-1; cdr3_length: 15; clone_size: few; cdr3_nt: TGTGCCAGCAGCCAGGGGTCAGGCCAGGGGGCGCGGCAGTTCTTC; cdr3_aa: CASSQGSGQGARQFF
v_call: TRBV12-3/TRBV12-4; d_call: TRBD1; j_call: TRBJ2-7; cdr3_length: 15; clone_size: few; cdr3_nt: TGTGCCAGCAGTGCACAGGGGGCTGAACCTTACGAGCAGTACTTC; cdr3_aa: CASSAQGAEPYEQYF
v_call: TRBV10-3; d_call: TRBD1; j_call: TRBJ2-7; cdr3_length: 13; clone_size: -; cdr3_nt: TGTGCCATCTTACAGGGGAATACCTACGAGCAGTACTTC; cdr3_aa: CAILQGNTYEQYF
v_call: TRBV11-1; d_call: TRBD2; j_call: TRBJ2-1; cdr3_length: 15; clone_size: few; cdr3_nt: TGTGCCAGCAGCCCCCCGACTAGCGGGTACAATGAGCAGTTCTTC; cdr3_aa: CASSPPTSGYNEQFF
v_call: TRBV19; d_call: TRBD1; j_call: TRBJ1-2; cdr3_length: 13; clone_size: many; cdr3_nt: TGTGCCAGTAGCCGGGACAGGTTCGGTGGCTACACCTTC; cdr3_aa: CASSRDRFGGYTF
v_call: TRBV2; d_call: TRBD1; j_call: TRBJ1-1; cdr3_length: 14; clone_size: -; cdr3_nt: TGTGCCAGCAGTGAAGCCCAGGGGGGGCGCGGGGCTTTCTTT; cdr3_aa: CASSEAQGGRGAFF
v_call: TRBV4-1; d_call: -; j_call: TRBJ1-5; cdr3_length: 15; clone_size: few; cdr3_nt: TGCGCCAGCAGCCAAAATGGACAGATGGATCAGCCCCAGCATTTT; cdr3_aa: CASSQNGQMDQPQHF
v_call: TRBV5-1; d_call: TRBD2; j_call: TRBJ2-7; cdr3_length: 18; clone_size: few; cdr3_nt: TGCGCCAGCAGCTCTGATCGGGCTAGCGGGAGGCTTATCGACGAGCAGTACTTC; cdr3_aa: CASSSDRASGRLIDEQYF
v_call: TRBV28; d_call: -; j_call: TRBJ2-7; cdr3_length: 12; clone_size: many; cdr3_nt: TGTGCCAGCACGAGGCTAACCTACGAGCAGTACTTC; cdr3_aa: CASTRLTYEQYF
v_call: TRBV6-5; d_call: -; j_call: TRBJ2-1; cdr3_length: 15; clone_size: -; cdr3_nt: TGTGCCAGCAGGCGCACCGGGACACCAAACAATGAGCAGTTCTTC; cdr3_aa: CASRRTGTPNNEQFF
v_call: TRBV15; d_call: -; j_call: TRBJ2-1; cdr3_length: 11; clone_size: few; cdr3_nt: TGTGCCACCAGAGAGCTAAATGAGCAGTTCTTC; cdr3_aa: CATRELNEQFF
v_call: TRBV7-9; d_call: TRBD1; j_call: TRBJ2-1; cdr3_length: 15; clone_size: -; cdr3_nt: TGTGCCAGCAGCTCGCCCGGGACAGGGGGTCACGAGCAGTTCTTC; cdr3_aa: CASSSPGTGGHEQFF
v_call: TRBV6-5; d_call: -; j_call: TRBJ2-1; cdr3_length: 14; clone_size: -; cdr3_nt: TGTGCCAGCAGTTACTCGGGAGGAGGGGATGAGCAGTTCTTC; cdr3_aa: CASSYSGGGDEQFF
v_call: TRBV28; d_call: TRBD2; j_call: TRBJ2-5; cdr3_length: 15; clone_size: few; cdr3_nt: TGTGCCAGCAGTTTAGCGGGAGGGCGTCAGGAGACCCAGTACTTC; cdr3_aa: CASSLAGGRQETQYF
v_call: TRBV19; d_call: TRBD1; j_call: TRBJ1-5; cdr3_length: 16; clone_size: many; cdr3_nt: TGTGCCAGTAGTATTTCCGGGACAGGGGGTGATCAGCCCCAGCATTTT; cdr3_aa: CASSISGTGGDQPQHF
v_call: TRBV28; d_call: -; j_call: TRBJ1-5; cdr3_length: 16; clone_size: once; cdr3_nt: TGTGCCAGCATCTTTCAGGGAGGTACGGGCAATCAGCCCCAGCATTTT; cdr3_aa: CASIFQGGTGNQPQHF
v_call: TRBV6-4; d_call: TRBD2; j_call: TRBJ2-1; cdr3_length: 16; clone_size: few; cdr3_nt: TGTGCCAGCAGCGAGAATAGCGGGGGGGCCTACAATGAGCAGTTCTTC; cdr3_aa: CASSENSGGAYNEQFF
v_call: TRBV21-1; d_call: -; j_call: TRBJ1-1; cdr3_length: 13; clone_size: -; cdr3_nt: TGTGCCAGCACGAACCTAGAAAACACTGAAGCTTTCTTT; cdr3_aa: CASTNLENTEAFF
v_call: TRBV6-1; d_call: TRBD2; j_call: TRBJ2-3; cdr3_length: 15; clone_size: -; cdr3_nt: TGTGCCAGCACTCGGGGAGGTAGCGGGGGAGATACGCAGTATTTT; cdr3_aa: CASTRGGSGGDTQYF
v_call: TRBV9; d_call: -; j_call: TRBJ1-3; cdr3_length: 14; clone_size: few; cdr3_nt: TGTGCCAGCAGCGTAGAGTTAGGGGTGAACACCATATATTTT; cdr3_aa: CASSVELGVNTIYF
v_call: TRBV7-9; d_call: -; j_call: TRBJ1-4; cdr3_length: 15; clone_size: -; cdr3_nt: TGTGCCAGCACCCTACCCGGCGGGGGGAATGAAAAACTGTTTTTT; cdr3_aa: CASTLPGGGNEKLFF
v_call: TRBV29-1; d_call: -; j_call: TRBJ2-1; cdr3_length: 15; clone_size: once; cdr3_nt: TGCAGCGTTGAATCGGGGATAAACTCCTACAATGAGCAGTTCTTC; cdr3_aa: CSVESGINSYNEQFF
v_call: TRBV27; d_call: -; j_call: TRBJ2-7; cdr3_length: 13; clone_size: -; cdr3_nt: TGTGCCAGCAGTTATGGACGGTCCTACGAGCAGTACTTC; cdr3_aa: CASSYGRSYEQYF
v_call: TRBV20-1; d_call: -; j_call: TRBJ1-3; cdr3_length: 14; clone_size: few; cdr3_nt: TGCAGTGCTAGTCAGGGCTCATCTGGAAACACCATATATTTT; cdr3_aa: CSASQGSSGNTIYF
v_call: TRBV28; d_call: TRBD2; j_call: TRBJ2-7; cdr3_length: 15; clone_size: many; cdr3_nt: TGTGCCAGCAGTTTAGGACTAGCGGGAGGCTACGAGCAGTACTTC; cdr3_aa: CASSLGLAGGYEQYF
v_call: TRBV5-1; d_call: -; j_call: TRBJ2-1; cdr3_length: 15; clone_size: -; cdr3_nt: TGCGCCAGCAGCTTGGCCCCCGGGGGCCACAATGAGCAGTTCTTC; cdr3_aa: CASSLAPGGHNEQFF
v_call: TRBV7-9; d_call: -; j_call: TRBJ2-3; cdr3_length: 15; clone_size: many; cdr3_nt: TGTGCCAGCAGCTTAACGGGACTGAGCACAGATACGCAGTATTTT; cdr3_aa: CASSLTGLSTDTQYF
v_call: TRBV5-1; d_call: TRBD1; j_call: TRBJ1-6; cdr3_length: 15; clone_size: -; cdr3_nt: TGCGCCAGCAGCTCGACGGGACAGGGGGCTTCACCCCTCCACTTT; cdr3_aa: CASSSTGQGASPLHF
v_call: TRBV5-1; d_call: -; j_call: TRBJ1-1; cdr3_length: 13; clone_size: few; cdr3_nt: TGCGCCAGCAGCGGGCAGGAGAACACTGAAGCTTTCTTT; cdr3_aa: CASSGQENTEAFF
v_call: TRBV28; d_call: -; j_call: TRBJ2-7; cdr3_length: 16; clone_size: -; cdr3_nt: TGTGCCAGCAGCCCGACCGATGACGGAGCCTCCTACGAGCAGTACTTC; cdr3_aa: CASSPTDDGASYEQYF
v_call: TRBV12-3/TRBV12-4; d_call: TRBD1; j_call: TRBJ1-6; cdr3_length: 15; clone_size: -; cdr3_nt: TGTGCCAGCAGTTATACCGGGACAGGGAGTTCACCCCTCCACTTT; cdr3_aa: CASSYTGTGSSPLHF
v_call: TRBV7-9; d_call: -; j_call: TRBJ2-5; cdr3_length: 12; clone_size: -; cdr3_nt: TGTGCCAGCAGCCCGGAGACAGAGACCCAGTACTTC; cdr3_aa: CASSPETETQYF
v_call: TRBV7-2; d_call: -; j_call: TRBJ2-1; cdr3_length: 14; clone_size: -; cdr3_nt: TGTGCCAGCAGTTTTTTCAGACCCCCCAATGAGCAGTTCTTC; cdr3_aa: CASSFFRPPNEQFF
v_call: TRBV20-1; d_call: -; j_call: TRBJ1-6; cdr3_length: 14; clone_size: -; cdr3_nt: TGCAGTGCTAGACTAACCTACAGCAATTCACCCCTCCACTTT; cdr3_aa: CSARLTYSNSPLHF
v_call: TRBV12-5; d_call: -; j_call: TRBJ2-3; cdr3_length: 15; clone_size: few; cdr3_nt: TGTGCTAGTGGTTTGGGGCCTGCTAGCACAGATACGCAGTATTTT; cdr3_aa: CASGLGPASTDTQYF
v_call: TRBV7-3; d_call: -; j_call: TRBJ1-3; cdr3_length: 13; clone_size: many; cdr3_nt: TGTGCCAGCAGCTTAATGGCTGGAAACACCATATATTTT; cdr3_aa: CASSLMAGNTIYF
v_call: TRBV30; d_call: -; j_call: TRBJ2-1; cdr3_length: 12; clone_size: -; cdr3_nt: TGTGCCTGGGGTACGGCCTACAATGAGCAGTTCTTC; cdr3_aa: CAWGTAYNEQFF